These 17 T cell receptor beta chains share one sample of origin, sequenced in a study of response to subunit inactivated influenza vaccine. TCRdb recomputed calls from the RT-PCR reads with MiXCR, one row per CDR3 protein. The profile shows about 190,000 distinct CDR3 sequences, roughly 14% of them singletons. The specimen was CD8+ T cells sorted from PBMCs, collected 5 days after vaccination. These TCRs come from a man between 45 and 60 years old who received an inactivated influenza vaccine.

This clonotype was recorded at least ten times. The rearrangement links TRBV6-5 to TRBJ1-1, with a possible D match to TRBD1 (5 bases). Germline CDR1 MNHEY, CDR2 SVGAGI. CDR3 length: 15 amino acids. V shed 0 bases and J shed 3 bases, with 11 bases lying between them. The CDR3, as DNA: TGTGCCAGCAGTTACTCTTGGCAGGGAGACACTGAAGCTTTCTTT. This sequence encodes CASSYSWQGDTEAFF.

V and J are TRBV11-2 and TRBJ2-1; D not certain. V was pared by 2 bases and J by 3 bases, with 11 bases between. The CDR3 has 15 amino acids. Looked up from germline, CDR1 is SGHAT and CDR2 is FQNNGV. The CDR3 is CASSLIGSVYNEQFF. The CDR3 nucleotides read TGTGCCAGCAGCTTAATAGGGTCGGTCTACAATGAGCAGTTCTTC. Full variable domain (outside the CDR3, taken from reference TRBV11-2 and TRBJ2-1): EAGVAQSPRYKIIEKRQSVAFWCNPISGHATLYWYQQILGQGPKLLIQFQNNGVVDDSQLPKDRFSAERLKGVDSTLKIQPAKLEDSAVYLCASSLIGSVYNEQFFGPGTRLTVL.

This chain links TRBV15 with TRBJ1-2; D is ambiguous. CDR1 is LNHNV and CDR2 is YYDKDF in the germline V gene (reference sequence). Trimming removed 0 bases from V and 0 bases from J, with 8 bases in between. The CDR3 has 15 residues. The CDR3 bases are TGTGCCACCAGCAGAGAGATCGGGTCTAACTATGGCTACACCTTC. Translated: CATSREIGSNYGYTF.

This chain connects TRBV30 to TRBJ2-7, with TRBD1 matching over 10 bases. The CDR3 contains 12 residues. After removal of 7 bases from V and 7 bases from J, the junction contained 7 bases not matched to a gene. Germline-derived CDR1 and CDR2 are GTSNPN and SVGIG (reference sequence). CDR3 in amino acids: CASEGQGPEQYF. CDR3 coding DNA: TGTGCCTCTGAGGGACAGGGGCCTGAGCAGTACTTC. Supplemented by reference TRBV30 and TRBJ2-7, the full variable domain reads SQTIHQWPATLVQPVGSPLSLECTVEGTSNPNLYWYRQAAGRGLQLLFYSVGIGQISSEVPQNLSASRPQDRQFILSSKKLLLSDSGFYLCASEGQGPEQYFGPGTRLTVT.

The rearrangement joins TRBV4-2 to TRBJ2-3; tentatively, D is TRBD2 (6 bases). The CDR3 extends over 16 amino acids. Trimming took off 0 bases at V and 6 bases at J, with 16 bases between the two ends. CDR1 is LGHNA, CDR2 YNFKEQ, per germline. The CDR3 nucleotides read TGTGCCAGCAGCCAAGATGGTGCGGGACGGTCGGATACGCAGTATTTT. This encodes CASSQDGAGRSDTQYF.

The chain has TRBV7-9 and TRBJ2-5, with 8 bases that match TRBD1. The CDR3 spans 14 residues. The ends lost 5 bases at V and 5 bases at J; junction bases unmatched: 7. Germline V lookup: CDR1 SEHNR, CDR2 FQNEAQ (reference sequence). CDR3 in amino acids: CASSPTDRAETQYF. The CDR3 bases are TGTGCCAGCAGCCCGACGGACAGGGCCGAGACCCAGTACTTC.

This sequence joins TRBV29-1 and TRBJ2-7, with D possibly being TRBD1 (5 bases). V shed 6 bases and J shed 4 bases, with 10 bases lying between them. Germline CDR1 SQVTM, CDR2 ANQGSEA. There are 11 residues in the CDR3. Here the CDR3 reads CSVRVRYEQYF. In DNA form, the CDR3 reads TGCAGCGTCAGGGTTCGATACGAGCAGTACTTC.

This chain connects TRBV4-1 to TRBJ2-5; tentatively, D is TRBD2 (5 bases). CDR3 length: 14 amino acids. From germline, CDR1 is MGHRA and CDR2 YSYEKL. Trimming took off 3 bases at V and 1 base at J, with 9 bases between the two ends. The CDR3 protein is CASSQGSFQETQYF. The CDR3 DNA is TGCGCCAGCAGCCAGGGGAGCTTCCAAGAGACCCAGTACTTC.

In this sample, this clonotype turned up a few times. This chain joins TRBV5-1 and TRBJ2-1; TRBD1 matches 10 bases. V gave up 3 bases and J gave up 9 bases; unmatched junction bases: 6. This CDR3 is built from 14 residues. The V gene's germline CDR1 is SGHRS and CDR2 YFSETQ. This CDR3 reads CASSSRQGAGEQFF. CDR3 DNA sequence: TGCGCCAGCAGCTCCCGACAGGGGGCGGGTGAGCAGTTCTTC.

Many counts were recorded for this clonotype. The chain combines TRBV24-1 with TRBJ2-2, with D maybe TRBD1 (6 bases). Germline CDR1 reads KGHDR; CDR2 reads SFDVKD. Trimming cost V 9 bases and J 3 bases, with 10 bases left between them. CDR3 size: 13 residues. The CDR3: CATGHRDTGELFF. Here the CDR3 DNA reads TGTGCCACCGGACACAGGGACACCGGGGAGCTGTTTTTT.

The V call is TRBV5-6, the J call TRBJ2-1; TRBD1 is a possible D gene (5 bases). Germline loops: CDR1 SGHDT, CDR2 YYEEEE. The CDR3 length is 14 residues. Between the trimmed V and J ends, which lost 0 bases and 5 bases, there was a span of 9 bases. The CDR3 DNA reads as TGTGCCAGCAGCTTGGCGACAGCTCACAATGAGCAGTTCTTC. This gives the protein CASSLATAHNEQFF.

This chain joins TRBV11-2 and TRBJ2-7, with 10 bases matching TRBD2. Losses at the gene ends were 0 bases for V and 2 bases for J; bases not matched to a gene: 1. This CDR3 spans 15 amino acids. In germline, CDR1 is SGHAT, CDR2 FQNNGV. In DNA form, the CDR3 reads TGTGCCAGCAGCTTAGAAGCGGGAGGGCCCTACGAGCAGTACTTC. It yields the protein CASSLEAGGPYEQYF.

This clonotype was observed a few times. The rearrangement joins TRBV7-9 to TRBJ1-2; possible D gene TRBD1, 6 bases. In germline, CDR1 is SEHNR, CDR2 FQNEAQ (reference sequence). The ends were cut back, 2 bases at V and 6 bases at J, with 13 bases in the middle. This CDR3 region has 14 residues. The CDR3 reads CASSLFAGGNGYTF. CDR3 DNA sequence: TGTGCCAGCAGCTTATTCGCGGGGGGCAATGGCTACACCTTC.

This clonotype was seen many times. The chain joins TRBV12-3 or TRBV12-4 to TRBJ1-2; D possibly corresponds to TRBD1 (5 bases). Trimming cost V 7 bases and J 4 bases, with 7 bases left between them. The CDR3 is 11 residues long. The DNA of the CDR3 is TGTGCCAGCACCGGGGGCTATGGCTACACCTTC. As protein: CASTGGYGYTF.

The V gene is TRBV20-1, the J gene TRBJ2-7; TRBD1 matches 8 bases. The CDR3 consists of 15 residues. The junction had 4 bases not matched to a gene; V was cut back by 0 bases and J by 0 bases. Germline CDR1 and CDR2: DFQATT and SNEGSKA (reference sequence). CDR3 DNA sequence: TGCAGTGCTAGAGAGGTGACAGGGGACTCCTACGAGCAGTACTTC. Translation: CSAREVTGDSYEQYF.

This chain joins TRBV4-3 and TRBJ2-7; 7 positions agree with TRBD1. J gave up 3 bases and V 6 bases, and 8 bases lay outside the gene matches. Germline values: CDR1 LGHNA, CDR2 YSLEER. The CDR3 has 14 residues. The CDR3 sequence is CASSPRAGGYEQYF. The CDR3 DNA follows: TGCGCCAGCAGTCCAAGGGCAGGGGGCTACGAGCAGTACTTC.

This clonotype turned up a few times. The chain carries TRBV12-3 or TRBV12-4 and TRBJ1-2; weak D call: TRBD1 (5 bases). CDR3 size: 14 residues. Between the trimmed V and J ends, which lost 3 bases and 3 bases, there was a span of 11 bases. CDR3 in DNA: TGTGCCAGCAGTTTTTCAGGGTTCTACTATGGCTACACCTTC. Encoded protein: CASSFSGFYYGYTF.